This is a list of T cell receptor beta chains from one sample in a study of T cells in Graves' hyperthyroidism and ophthalmopathy. TCRdb re-called the multiplex PCR reads with MiXCR, one entry per CDR3 protein. This sample has 490,000 or so distinct CDR3 sequences, with about 20% found just once. Sample: blood. The source of these receptors is a man aged 35 to 55 with Graves' ophthalmopathy. CDR3s include the opening cysteine and the closing phenylalanine or tryptophan. The D gene is left open where the match is weak. Rows give clone size only sometimes, using once, few, many, or a class for an expanded clone.

v_gene	j_gene	abundance	d_gene	CDR3nt	CDR3aa
TRBV19	TRBJ2-1	NA	TRBD1	TGTGCCAGTAGCCTAGGACAGGGGACTTGGTCCTACAATGAGCAGTTCTTC	CASSLGQGTWSYNEQFF
TRBV4-2	TRBJ2-5	NA	NA	TGTGCCAGCAGCCAATCGGCGGCGGGGGCCGTGGAGACCCAGTACTTC	CASSQSAAGAVETQYF
TRBV3-1	TRBJ2-3	NA	TRBD2	TGTGCCAGCAGCCAAGTGGCGGGGGGGATATCTACTAGCACAGATACGCAGTATTTT	CASSQVAGGISTSTDTQYF
TRBV6-1	TRBJ1-2	NA	NA	TGTGCCAGCAGTCTTTACGGGACTGGAGGGACCGCCTATGGCTACACCTTC	CASSLYGTGGTAYGYTF
TRBV27	TRBJ1-2	few	TRBD1	TGTGCCAGCAGTTTCTGGGGACAGGGGAGGTATGGCTACACCTTC	CASSFWGQGRYGYTF
TRBV28	TRBJ1-1	many	TRBD1	TGTGCCAGCAGTTCACCCGGGACAGGAGGGGCTGAAGCTTTCTTT	CASSSPGTGGAEAFF
TRBV28	TRBJ2-5	few	NA	TGTGCCAGCGGGGGAATTCAAGAGACCCAGTACTTC	CASGGIQETQYF
TRBV27	TRBJ2-1	many	NA	TGTGCCAGCAGGAGGGGGGGACTCCTATACAATGAGCAGTTCTTC	CASRRGGLLYNEQFF
TRBV18	TRBJ2-7	many	NA	TGTGCCAGCTCACCACGAAGCAGGGAATTTTACGAGCAGTACTTC	CASSPRSREFYEQYF
TRBV5-1	TRBJ2-7	NA	NA	TGCGCCAGCAGCCCCCAAAACAGGGAGAATATGTACGAGCAGTACTTC	CASSPQNRENMYEQYF
TRBV7-9	TRBJ1-5	NA	NA	TGTGCCGGCAGCAATGGGACGGTTAATCAGCCCCAGCATTTT	CAGSNGTVNQPQHF
TRBV5-8	TRBJ1-6	few	TRBD1	TGTGCCAGCACCCTCACAGGGGAAGGACCCCTCCACTTT	CASTLTGEGPLHF
TRBV13	TRBJ2-3	many	NA	TGTGCCAGCAGCTTCAGGGTGGCTAGCACAGATACGCAGTATTTT	CASSFRVASTDTQYF
TRBV20-1	TRBJ2-1	few	NA	TGCAGTGCGGGTGAACTCAATGAGCAGTTCTTC	CSAGELNEQFF
TRBV27	TRBJ2-3	NA	NA	TGTGCCAGCAGTTCGAGGGGACTTCATACGCAGTATTTT	CASSSRGLHTQYF
TRBV6-1	TRBJ1-5	NA	NA	TGTGCCAGCAGTGCCATAGTCGGGGAGGGGATGGGCCAGCCCCAGCATTTT	CASSAIVGEGMGQPQHF